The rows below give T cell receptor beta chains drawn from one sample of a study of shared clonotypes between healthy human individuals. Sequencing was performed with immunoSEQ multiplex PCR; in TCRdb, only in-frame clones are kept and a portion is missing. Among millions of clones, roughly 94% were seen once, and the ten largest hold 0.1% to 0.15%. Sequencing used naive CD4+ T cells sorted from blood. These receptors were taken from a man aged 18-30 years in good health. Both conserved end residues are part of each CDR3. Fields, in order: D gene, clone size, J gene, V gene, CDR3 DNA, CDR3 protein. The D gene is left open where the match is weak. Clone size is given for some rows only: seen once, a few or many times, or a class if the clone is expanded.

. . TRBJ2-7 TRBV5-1 TGCGCCAGCAGCTCGACAGTTTCGACAGGTCCCTACGAGCAGTACTTC CASSSTVSTGPYEQYF
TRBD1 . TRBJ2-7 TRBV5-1 TGCGCCAGTTCTGGACAGGCCCTTTACGAGCAGTACTTC CASSGQALYEQYF
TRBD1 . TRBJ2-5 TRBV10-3 TGTGCCATCAGTCAAAGGACAGGGTTGCAGACCCAGTACTTC CAISQRTGLQTQYF
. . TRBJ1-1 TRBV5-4 TGTGCCAGCAGCGTGGGACTTCCCCCGAACACTGAAGCTTTCTTT CASSVGLPPNTEAFF
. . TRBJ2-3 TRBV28 TGTGCCAGCAGTTCAGTAGAGAAGCAGTATTTT CASSSVEKQYF
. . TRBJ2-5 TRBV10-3 TGTGCCATCAAAGGGGAAGAGACCCAGTACTTC CAIKGEETQYF
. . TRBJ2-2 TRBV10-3 TGTGCCATCAAGGGGGAGTCCGGGGAGCTGTTTTTT CAIKGESGELFF
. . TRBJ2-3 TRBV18 TGTGCCAGCTCACCCTTGTCCCGGGGTTACACAGATACGCAGTATTTT CASSPLSRGYTDTQYF
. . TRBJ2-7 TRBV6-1 TGTGCCAGCAGTCCGTTGAGGTACGAGCAGTACTTC CASSPLRYEQYF
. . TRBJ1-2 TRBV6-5 TGTGCCAGCAGTTACCTCGTGGGCTCTAACTATGGCTACACCTTC CASSYLVGSNYGYTF
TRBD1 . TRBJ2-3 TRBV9 TGTGCCAGCAGCGTAGAGGACAGGGTGACAGATACGCAGTATTTT CASSVEDRVTDTQYF
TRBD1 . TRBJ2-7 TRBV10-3 TGTGCCATCAGTGAGCCTACACAGGGGGCCTCCTACGAGCAGTACTTC CAISEPTQGASYEQYF
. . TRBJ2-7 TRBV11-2 TGTGCCAGCAGCTTAAGTAGCGGTAATTTTATTTACGAGCAGTACTTC CASSLSSGNFIYEQYF
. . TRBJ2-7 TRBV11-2 TGTGCCAGCAGCCCTAGCGAGGGGGTCACCTACGAGCAGTACTTC CASSPSEGVTYEQYF
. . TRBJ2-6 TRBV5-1 TGCGCCAGCAGCTTGAATTATAAGGGGTCGTCCGGGGCCAACGTCCTGACTTTC CASSLNYKGSSGANVLTF
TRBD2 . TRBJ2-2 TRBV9 TGTGCCAGCAGCCCCTTAGCGGGAGGTACCGGGGAGCTGTTTTTT CASSPLAGGTGELFF
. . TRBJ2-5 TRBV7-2 TGTGCCAGCCAACGGAGCAGCCAAGAGACCCAGTACTTC CASQRSSQETQYF
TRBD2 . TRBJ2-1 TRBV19 TGTGCCAGTAGTATAGATCTCCTAGCGGGAGTGGGCAATGAGCAGTTCTTC CASSIDLLAGVGNEQFF
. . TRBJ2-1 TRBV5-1 TGCGCCAGCAGCTTGTCACTTGACTCCTACAATGAGCAGTTCTTC CASSLSLDSYNEQFF
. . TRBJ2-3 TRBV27 TGTGCCAGCAGTTTAATAAGTCTGGGGAGAACGGCAGATACGCAGTATTTT CASSLISLGRTADTQYF
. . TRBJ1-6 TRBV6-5 TGTGCCAGCAGTTACCTCCCGAGCTCCTATAATTCACCCCTCCACTTT CASSYLPSSYNSPLHF
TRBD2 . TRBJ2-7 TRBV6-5 TGTGCCAGCAGTTACTCGACTAGCGCTATGCACGAGCAGTACTTC CASSYSTSAMHEQYF
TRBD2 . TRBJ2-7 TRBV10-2 TGCGCCAGCACCGAGCCTGGGAGGGTGTACGAGCAGTACTTC CASTEPGRVYEQYF
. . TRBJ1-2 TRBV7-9 TGTGCCAGCAGCTTACAGGAAGAAAGGGGCTACACCTTC CASSLQEERGYTF
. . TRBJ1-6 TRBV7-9 TGTGCCAGCAGCCGAGGTACGGGACGGACCGATTCACCCCTCCACTTT CASSRGTGRTDSPLHF
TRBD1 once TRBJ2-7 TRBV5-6 TGTGCCAGCAGCAAGGACAGGTCCTACGAGCAGTACTTC CASSKDRSYEQYF
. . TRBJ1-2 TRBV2 TGTGCCAGCAGTGGGGAGGCCTACTATGGCTACACCTTC CASSGEAYYGYTF
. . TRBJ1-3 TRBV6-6 TGTGCCAGCAGGGCAGGGGACCGTCTCTCCGGAAACACCATATATTTT CASRAGDRLSGNTIYF
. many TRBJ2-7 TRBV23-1 TGCGCCAGCAGTCCCTCGATTTGGGGCTACGAGCAGTACTTC CASSPSIWGYEQYF
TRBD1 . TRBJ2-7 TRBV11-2 TGTGCCAGCAGCTCCTACACCGGACAGGGTTTCTACGAGCAGTACTTC CASSSYTGQGFYEQYF
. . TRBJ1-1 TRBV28 TGTGCCAGCCGTTTGTCGGGGGGACCTGAAGCTTTCTTT CASRLSGGPEAFF
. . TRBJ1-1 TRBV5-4 TGTGCCAGCAGCTTATTAGGGCAGAACACTGAAGCTTTCTTT CASSLLGQNTEAFF
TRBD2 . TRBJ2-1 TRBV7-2 TGTGCCAGCAGCTCCAGGACTAGCGGGAGCTACAATGAGCAGTTCTTC CASSSRTSGSYNEQFF
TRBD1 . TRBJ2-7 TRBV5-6 TGTGCCAGCAGCTTGTTGCAGGGGGCCTCCTACGAGCAGTACTTC CASSLLQGASYEQYF
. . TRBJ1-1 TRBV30 TGTGCGTCCGACAGATCGAACACTGAAGCTTTCTTT CASDRSNTEAFF
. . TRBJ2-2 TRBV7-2 TGTGCCAGCAGCTTCGGGGGAAAGAACACCGGGGAGCTGTTTTTT CASSFGGKNTGELFF
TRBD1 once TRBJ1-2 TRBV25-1 TGTGCCAGCAGTGCTTATTCGGGACAGGGTCAGGGCTATGGCTACACCTTC CASSAYSGQGQGYGYTF
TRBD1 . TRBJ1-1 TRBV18 TGTGCCAGCTCACCTGACAGGGCAAGCACTGAAGCTTTCTTT CASSPDRASTEAFF
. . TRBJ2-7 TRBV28 TGTGCCAGCAGTGCCCTCGGGACAAAAACCTACGAGCAGTACTTC CASSALGTKTYEQYF
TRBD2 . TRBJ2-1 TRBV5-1 TGCGCCAGCAGCTTGGACGGCGGGAGGACGAAAACGAATGAGCAGTTCTTC CASSLDGGRTKTNEQFF